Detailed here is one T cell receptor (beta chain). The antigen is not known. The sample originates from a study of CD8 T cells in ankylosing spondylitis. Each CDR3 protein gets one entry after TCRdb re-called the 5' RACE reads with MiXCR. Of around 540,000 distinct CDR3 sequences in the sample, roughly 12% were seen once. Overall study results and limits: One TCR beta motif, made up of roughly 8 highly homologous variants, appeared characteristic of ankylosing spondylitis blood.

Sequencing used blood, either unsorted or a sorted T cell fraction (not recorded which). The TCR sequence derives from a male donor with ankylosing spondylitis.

The CDR3 protein is CASSQASGNWNEQFF. CDR3 bases: TGTGCCAGCAGCCAAGCGAGCGGGAATTGGAATGAGCAGTTCTTC. V gene TRBV3-1 combines with J gene TRBJ2-1, with 7 nucleotides matching TRBD2. CDR3 length: 15 residues. The germline CDR1 and CDR2 sequences are LGHDT and YNNKEL (reference sequence). V was pared by 1 base and J by 7 bases, with 7 bases of the junction left unmatched.